This entry lists 17 T cell receptor beta chains sequenced from one sample in a study of blood T cell repertoires in COVID-19. Some clones are missing from TCRdb's copy, which holds only in-frame ones; the method was immunoSEQ multiplex PCR. The sample lists a few hundred thousand clones, roughly 89% seen once, with roughly 5% in the top ten. Sequences were obtained from peripheral blood. Source of these receptors: a woman aged 40-49 years who had recovered from COVID-19.

The chain is built from TRBV11-2 and TRBJ2-5; 8 bases map to TRBD2. The CDR3 is 17 residues long. V was pared by 5 bases and J by 3 bases, with 14 bases of the junction left unmatched. Germline CDR1 reads SGHAT; CDR2 reads FQNNGV. CDR3 sequence reads: CASSPRPGLALKETQYF. CDR3 sequence (DNA): TGTGCCAGCAGCCCCCGCCCCGGACTAGCTTTGAAAGAGACCCAGTACTTC.

This sequence joins TRBV28 and TRBJ1-6, with 8 bases matching TRBD1. CDR1 MDHEN and CDR2 SYDVKM come from the germline V gene. CDR3 length equals 15 residues. After removal of 5 bases from V and 8 bases from J, the junction contained 8 bases not matched to a gene. The chain's CDR3 is CASSPRTGTHSPLHF. The CDR3 nucleotides read TGTGCCAGCAGTCCCCGGACAGGGACCCATTCACCCCTCCACTTT.

The CDR3 here is CASSDDLAGLNEQFF. DNA for the CDR3: TGTGCCAGCAGCGACGATCTAGCGGGTCTAAATGAGCAGTTCTTC. The chain combines TRBV7-8 with TRBJ2-1; TRBD2 aligns across 8 bases. From germline, CDR1 is SGHVS and CDR2 FQNEAQ. This CDR3 is 15 amino acids long. V trimming: 5 bases; J trimming: 7 bases; junction bases outside the gene matches: 10.

The J gene is TRBJ2-1, the V gene TRBV29-1, with 8 bases aligning to TRBD1. CDR1 and CDR2 from the germline V gene are SQVTM and ANQGSEA. This CDR3 has 14 residues. Unmatched junction bases numbered 7, after V lost 3 bases and J lost 6 bases. The CDR3 coding sequence is TGCAGCGTTGAGGACAGGGAAAAGGTCAATGAGCAGTTCTTC. Translated: CSVEDREKVNEQFF.

The V call is TRBV5-1, the J call TRBJ1-1, with D perhaps matching TRBD1 (5 bases). The CDR3 is 14 amino acids. V shed 4 bases and J shed 10 bases, with 20 bases lying between them. Germline CDR1 SGHRS, CDR2 YFSETQ. The CDR3 loop reads CASSQQDTGALAFF. The DNA of the CDR3 is TGCGCCAGCAGCCAACAGGACACCGGCGCATTAGCTTTCTTT.

The chain uses TRBV10-3 and TRBJ2-2, with no clear D. The CDR3 length is 11 residues. Germline V gene lookup returns CDR1 ENHRY and CDR2 SYGVKD. With 10 bases removed from V and 5 bases from J, the gap between germline ends came to 8 bases. The DNA for the CDR3 is TGTGCCAATCCGGTGACCGGGGAGCTGTTTTTT. Amino acid sequence: CANPVTGELFF.

The gene calls are TRBV7-2 and TRBJ2-2; a weak D match, TRBD2 (7 bases). The V gene lost 7 bases and the J gene lost 4 bases, with 22 bases spanning the gap. Per germline, CDR1 SGHTA and CDR2 FQGNSA. CDR3 length: 17 residues. The CDR3 loop reads CASIPGIKGGGTGELFF. Here the CDR3 DNA reads TGTGCCAGCATCCCCGGTATAAAGGGGGGGGGCACCGGGGAGCTGTTTTTT.

This chain links TRBV30 with TRBJ1-1; the match to TRBD1 covers 8 bases. The junction had 9 bases not matched to a gene; V was cut back by 5 bases and J by 7 bases. This CDR3 comprises 13 residues. Germline V gene data show CDR1 as GTSNPN and CDR2 as SVGIG (reference sequence). The CDR3 sequence: CAWDPDRGFEAFF. The CDR3 nucleotides read TGTGCCTGGGACCCAGACAGGGGTTTTGAAGCTTTCTTT. Together with reference TRBV30 and TRBJ1-1, the CDR3 gives the full variable domain: SQTIHQWPATLVQPVGSPLSLECTVEGTSNPNLYWYRQAAGRGLQLLFYSVGIGQISSEVPQNLSASRPQDRQFILSSKKLLLSDSGFYLCAWDPDRGFEAFFGQGTRLTVV.

This chain connects TRBV4-1 to TRBJ2-7, with TRBD2 as a possible D gene (5 bases). The CDR3 contains 13 residues. V gave up 2 bases and J gave up 7 bases, with 12 bases separating them. Germline CDR1 is MGHRA and CDR2 is YSYEKL. CDR3 protein: CASSQFPREEQYF. The CDR3 nucleotides read TGCGCCAGCAGCCAATTCCCCCGGGAAGAGCAGTACTTC.

The J gene is TRBJ2-1, the V gene TRBV7-8; 10 bases are a match to TRBD2. This CDR3 has 17 amino acids. CDR1 is SGHVS and CDR2 is FQNEAQ in the germline V gene. The trim removed 4 bases at V and 3 bases at J, leaving 9 bases unmatched. The CDR3: CASSWGEAGGNYNEQFF. The CDR3 nucleotides are TGTGCCAGCAGCTGGGGAGAAGCGGGAGGGAACTACAATGAGCAGTTCTTC.

The chain carries TRBV6-1 and TRBJ2-2; 10 nucleotides align to TRBD1. V shed 5 bases, J shed 6 bases, and the junction held 3 bases outside the gene matches. The germline gives CDR1 MNHNS, CDR2 SASEGT. CDR3 length: 14 residues. CDR3 protein: CASSPGQGPGELFF. Written as DNA, the CDR3 is TGTGCCAGCAGTCCGGGACAGGGGCCCGGGGAGCTGTTTTTT.

The rearrangement joins TRBV2 to TRBJ2-5; tentatively, D is TRBD2 (5 bases). CDR1 SNHLY and CDR2 FYNNEI come from the germline V gene. V gave up 8 bases and J gave up 0 bases, with 13 bases separating them. The CDR3 covers 14 residues. In DNA form, the CDR3 reads TGTGCCAGCCCACCACCAGCGGACCAAGAGACCCAGTACTTC. It specifies CASPPPADQETQYF.

The V call is TRBV4-3, the J call TRBJ2-5; D possibly corresponds to TRBD1 (6 bases). The V end lost 0 bases, the J end lost 2 bases, and 19 bases lay between the germline ends. The CDR3 spans 18 residues. Germline CDR1 reads LGHNA; CDR2 reads YSLEER. The CDR3 loop is CASSQDWGGRGKQETQYF. The CDR3 nucleotides are TGCGCCAGCAGCCAAGATTGGGGCGGCAGGGGAAAGCAAGAGACCCAGTACTTC.

V is TRBV5-1 and J is TRBJ2-1, with D possibly being TRBD2 (5 bases). The V gene's germline CDR1 is SGHRS and CDR2 YFSETQ. Trimming took 0 bases from V and 6 from J, leaving 7 bases between them. The CDR3 contains 13 residues. CDR3 region: CASSLARANEQFF. The CDR3 nucleotides read TGCGCCAGCAGCTTGGCGCGGGCCAATGAGCAGTTCTTC.

V is TRBV6-5 and J is TRBJ1-1; 8 bases agree with TRBD1. The ends lost 2 bases at V and 4 bases at J; junction bases unmatched: 6. The CDR3 totals 15 residues. Germline assignment: CDR1 MNHEY and CDR2 SVGAGI. The DNA for the CDR3 is TGTGCCAGCAGTTACACGGACAGGGTGGGCACTGAAGCTTTCTTT. Protein: CASSYTDRVGTEAFF.

The chain uses TRBV11-3 and TRBJ2-3; D gene unclear. The V and J ends lost 0 bases and 1 base respectively, with 8 bases between them. Looked up from germline, CDR1 is SGHNT and CDR2 is YENEEA. This CDR3 has 15 residues. The CDR3 DNA is TGTGCCAGCAGCTTAGATCACCTACGCACAGATACGCAGTATTTT. It translates to CASSLDHLRTDTQYF.

The rearrangement uses TRBV29-1 and TRBJ2-7; tentative D call: TRBD1 (5 bases). The ends were cut back, 3 bases at V and 9 bases at J, with 12 bases in the middle. The germline V gene has CDR1 SQVTM and CDR2 ANQGSEA. The length of the CDR3 is 11 residues. CDR3 in amino acids: CSVDQGNGQYF. CDR3 nucleotides: TGCAGCGTTGACCAGGGCAACGGGCAGTACTTC.